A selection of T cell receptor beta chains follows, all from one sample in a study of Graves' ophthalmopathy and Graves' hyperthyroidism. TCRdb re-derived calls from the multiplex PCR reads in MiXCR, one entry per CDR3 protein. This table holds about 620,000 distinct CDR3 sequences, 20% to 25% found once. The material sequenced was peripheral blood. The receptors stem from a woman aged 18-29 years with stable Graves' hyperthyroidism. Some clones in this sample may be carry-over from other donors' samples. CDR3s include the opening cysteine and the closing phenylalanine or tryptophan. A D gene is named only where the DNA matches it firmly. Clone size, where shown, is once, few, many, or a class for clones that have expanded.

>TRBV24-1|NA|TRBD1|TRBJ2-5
TGTGCCACCCGACAGGGACGGACCCAGTACTTC
CATRQGRTQYF
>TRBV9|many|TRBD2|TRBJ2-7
TGTGCCAGCAGCGCCGGGACTAGCCTCGGCGAGCAGTACTTC
CASSAGTSLGEQYF
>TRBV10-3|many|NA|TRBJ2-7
TGTGCCATCAGTCGGGGCCAAACAGGGACGACGTACGAGCAGTACTTC
CAISRGQTGTTYEQYF
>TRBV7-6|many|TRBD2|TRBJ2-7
TGTGCCAGCAGCTTTTTCGGGGGGGGCCAGTACGAGCAGTACTTC
CASSFFGGGQYEQYF
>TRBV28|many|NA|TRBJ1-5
TGTGCCAGCGGAAAGAGAAGTGTTAATCAGCCCCAGCATTTT
CASGKRSVNQPQHF
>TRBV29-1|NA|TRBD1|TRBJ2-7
TGCAGCGTTACCAGGGGGCTCTACGAGCAGTACTTC
CSVTRGLYEQYF
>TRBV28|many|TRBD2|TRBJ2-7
TGTGCCACCAGGGATAGCGGGGGGGCCGCGTACGAGCAGTACTTC
CATRDSGGAAYEQYF
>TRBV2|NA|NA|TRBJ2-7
TGTGCCAGCACCGGGGCGGAGTCGTACGGGCAGTACTTC
CASTGAESYGQYF
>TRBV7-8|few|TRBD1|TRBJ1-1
TGTGCCAGCAGCTTGGACAGGACGAGGACTGAAGCTTTCTTT
CASSLDRTRTEAFF
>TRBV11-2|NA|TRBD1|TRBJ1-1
TGTGCCAGCAGCCTACAAGGGACAGTGAACACTGAAGCTTTCTTT
CASSLQGTVNTEAFF
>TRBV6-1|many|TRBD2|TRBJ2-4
TGTGCCAGCAGTGACACGACTAGCACCAAAAACATTCAGTACTTC
CASSDTTSTKNIQYF
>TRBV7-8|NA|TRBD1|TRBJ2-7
TGTGCCAGCAGCTTAGGTCGGACAGGGACCTACGAGCAGTACTTC
CASSLGRTGTYEQYF
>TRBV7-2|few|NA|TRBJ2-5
TGTGCCAGCAGCTCCCCAGGTGGGACAGAGACCCAGTACTTC
CASSSPGGTETQYF
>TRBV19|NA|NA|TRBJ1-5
TGTGCCAGTAGTATAGATCTATCTCGGGGGGGGGTTTGGCAGCCCCAGCATTTT
CASSIDLSRGGVWQPQHF
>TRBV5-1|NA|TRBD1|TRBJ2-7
TGCGCCAGCAGGATCGGGACAGCCTACGAGCAGTACTTC
CASRIGTAYEQYF
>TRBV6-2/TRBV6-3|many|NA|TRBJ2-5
TGTGCCAGCAGTTACCACGGGAGGGGGCGAATTCCATTCCAAAGAGCACTGACCCAGTACTTC
CASSYHGRGRIPFQRALTQYF
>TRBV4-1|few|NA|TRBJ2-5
TGCGCCAGCAGCCAGGAGCCCCAAGAGACCCAGTACTTC
CASSQEPQETQYF
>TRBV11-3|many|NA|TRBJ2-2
TGTGCCAGCTGCTCAGGGCACGCCGGGGAGCTGTTTTTT
CASCSGHAGELFF
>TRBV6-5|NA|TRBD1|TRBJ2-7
TGTGCCAGCAGTTACCCTGGGACAGGCTCCGAGCAGTACTTC
CASSYPGTGSEQYF
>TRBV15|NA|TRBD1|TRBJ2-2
TGTGCCACCAGCAGATCCCTATACCGGGACAGGGGCGGCGGGGAGCTGTTTTTT
CATSRSLYRDRGGGELFF
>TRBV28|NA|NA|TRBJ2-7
TGTGCCAGCAGTTCCCCTCCGGACAGTCACTACGAGCAGTACTTC
CASSSPPDSHYEQYF
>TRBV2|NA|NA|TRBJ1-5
TGTGCCAGCAGTGAAGTTCGGGGGGCTTATCAGCCCCAGCATTTT
CASSEVRGAYQPQHF
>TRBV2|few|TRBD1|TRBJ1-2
TGTGCCAGCAGTAGGACAGGGGAGGATAACTATGGCTACACCTTC
CASSRTGEDNYGYTF
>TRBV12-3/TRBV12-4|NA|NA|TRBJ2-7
TGTGCCAGCAACCCTCAGGGGTGGACCTACGAGCAGTACTTC
CASNPQGWTYEQYF
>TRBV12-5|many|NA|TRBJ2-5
TGTGCTAGTGGTTTGGTAGGCGAGACCCAGTACTTC
CASGLVGETQYF
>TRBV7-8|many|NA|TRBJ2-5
TGTGCCAGCAGCTTAGTCGGGCTACAAGAGACCCAGTACTTC
CASSLVGLQETQYF
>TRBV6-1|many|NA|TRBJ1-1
TGTGCCAGCAGTGAAATTGGGGCTGGGGGCACTGAAGCTTTCTTT
CASSEIGAGGTEAFF
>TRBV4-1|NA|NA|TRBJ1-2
TGCGCCAGCAGCCAACCCCCCGGACGGCCTAACTATGGCTACACCTTC
CASSQPPGRPNYGYTF
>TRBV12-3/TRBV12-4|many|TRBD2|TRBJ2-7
TGTGCCAGCAGTCCAGGACTAGTCTACGAGCAGTACTTC
CASSPGLVYEQYF
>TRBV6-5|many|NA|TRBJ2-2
TGTGCCAGCAGTCGGACTATCACCGGGGAGCTGTTTTTT
CASSRTITGELFF
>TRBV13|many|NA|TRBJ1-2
TGTGCCAGCACCTCCGGAGCTAACTATGGCTACACCTTC
CASTSGANYGYTF
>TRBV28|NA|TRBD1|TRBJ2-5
TGTGCCAGCAGGGAGACAGGGTCGGGGGAGACCCAGTACTTC
CASRETGSGETQYF
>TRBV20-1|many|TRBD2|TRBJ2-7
TGCAGCGGGACTATCAGCTCTTACGAGCAGTACTTC
CSGTISSYEQYF
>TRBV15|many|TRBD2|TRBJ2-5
TGTGCCACCAGCAGAGACGGTAGCGGGGCGGAGACCCAGTACTTC
CATSRDGSGAETQYF
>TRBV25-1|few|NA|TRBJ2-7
TGTGCCAGCAGTGTCTCCGACTACAGCGAGCAGTACTTC
CASSVSDYSEQYF